This T cell receptor beta chain was recorded in a study of regulatory T cells in long-lasting Graves disease. Points from the study as a whole: Small sample size may have lowered accuracy. Among persistent patients, a larger number of public clonotypes were shared (about 3,000) than among newly diagnosed patients (roughly 1,000).

This clonotype appeared a few times. The antigen is undetermined. This sample's time point: newly diagnosed GD, antithyroid drugs for less than 3 months. Extracted PBMC RNA gave rise to the TCR library. Deletions cut 4 bases from V and 8 bases from J, with 10 bases between. This CDR3 has 12 residues. The germline V gene has CDR1 SGDLS and CDR2 YYNGEE. Arm-PCR with iRepertoire HTBI primers amplified the CDR3 regions for these TCR beta libraries. TCRdb re-called the multiplex PCR reads through MiXCR, storing one row per CDR3 protein. This table holds over 350,000 distinct CDR3 sequences, roughly 15% found once. In addition, the sample was reused for a study of T cells in Graves' hyperthyroidism and ophthalmopathy. That publication notes: Stable disease denoted Graves' hyperthyroidism without ophthalmopathy progression within 18 months. A model of 13 V-J pairs discriminated ophthalmopathy from stable hyperthyroidism.

The chain is built from TRBV9 and TRBJ2-1, with unresolved D. The sample in question was peripheral blood mononuclear cells (PBMCs), obtained at new diagnosis, from a patient treated with antithyroid drugs. The TCR sequence derives from a woman between 50 and 59 years old with Graves disease. In DNA, the CDR3 is TGTGCCAGCAGCTCATACTCGTATGAGCAGTTCTTC. Protein sequence: CASSSYSYEQFF.